Sequencing of this T cell receptor (beta chain) was carried out in a study of Ad26.COV2.S vaccination and SARS-CoV-2 variants. Treatment noted: some 19 received Ad26.COV2.S at low or high dose, single or two shots; roughly five received placebo; per-sample allocation not given. The study sampled participants on day 63 after the first vaccine or placebo injection. This clone has a count of ten or more. Profiling relied on immunoSEQ multiplex PCR, and the TCRdb table lists in-frame clones only, not all of them. The table has over 400,000 clones, around 93% seen once. The source of this sequence is a person aged 18-65 years who received the Ad26.COV2.S COVID-19 vaccine or a placebo. The sample consisted of peripheral blood, taken in a trial of Ad26.COV2.S vaccine versus placebo.

Here the CDR3 reads CASSLARETQYF. The CDR3 DNA sequence: TGTGCCAGCAGCTTAGCGCGTGAGACCCAGTACTTC. The chain carries TRBV7-2 and TRBJ2-5; D not certain. CDR1 and CDR2 (germline): SGHTA, FQGNSA. The V end was cut by 0 bases, the J end by 5 bases, with 4 bases between. The CDR3 runs 12 residues. The whole variable domain, remainder taken from reference TRBV7-2 and TRBJ2-5, is GAGVSQSPSNKVTEKGKDVELRCDPISGHTALYWYRQSLGQGLEFLIYFQGNSAPDKSGLPSDRFSAERTGGSVSTLTIQRTQQEDSAVYLCASSLARETQYFGPGTRLLVL.